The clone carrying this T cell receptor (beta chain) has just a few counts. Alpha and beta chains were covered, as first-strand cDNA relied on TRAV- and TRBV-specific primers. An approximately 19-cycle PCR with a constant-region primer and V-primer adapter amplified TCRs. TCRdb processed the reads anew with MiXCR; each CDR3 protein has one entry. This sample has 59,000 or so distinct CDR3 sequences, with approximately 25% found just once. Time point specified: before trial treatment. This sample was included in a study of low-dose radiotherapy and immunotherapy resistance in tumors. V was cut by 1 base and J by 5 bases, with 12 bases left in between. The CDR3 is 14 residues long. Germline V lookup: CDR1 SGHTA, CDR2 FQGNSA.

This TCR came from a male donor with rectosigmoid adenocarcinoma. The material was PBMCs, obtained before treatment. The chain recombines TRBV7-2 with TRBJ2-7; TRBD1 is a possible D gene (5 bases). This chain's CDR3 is CASSLDQGRNEQYF. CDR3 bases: TGTGCCAGCAGCTTAGATCAGGGTAGGAACGAGCAGTACTTC.